The 6 T cell receptor beta chains presented below share a single source sample, sequenced in a study of T cell responses to AZD1222 COVID-19 vaccine. Sequencing was performed with immunoSEQ multiplex PCR; in TCRdb, only in-frame clones are kept and a portion is missing. The sample has approximately 140,000 clones, 90% to 95% seen once. The sequences come from peripheral blood, collected on day 0 of AZD1222 vaccination. Receptors originate from an adult in good health.

The chain has TRBV2 and TRBJ2-5; D not certain. The V gene's germline CDR1 is SNHLY and CDR2 FYNNEI. Trimming removed 6 bases at V and 0 bases at J, with 5 bases between. The CDR3 is 12 residues long. CDR3 bases: TGTGCCAGCAGGGGCTACCAAGAGACCCAGTACTTC. This encodes CASRGYQETQYF.

V gene TRBV5-5 combines with J gene TRBJ2-1; the match to TRBD2 covers 12 bases. In germline, CDR1 is SGHKS, CDR2 YYEKEE (reference sequence). V lost 4 bases and J lost 4; bases outside the gene matches: 12. The CDR3 is 18 amino acids. The CDR3 loop is CASSRTSGIKSGYNEQFF. CDR3 sequence (DNA): TGTGCCAGCAGCCGGACTAGCGGGATAAAGAGTGGGTACAATGAGCAGTTCTTC.

This clone was found once. This rearrangement joins TRBV2 to TRBJ1-6; 8 nucleotides match TRBD1. Trimming took 3 bases from V and 11 from J; bases not matched to a gene: 3. CDR1 is SNHLY, CDR2 FYNNEI, per germline. The CDR3 totals 13 residues. CDR3 in amino acids: CASSDRTGTPLHF. The CDR3 nucleotides read TGTGCCAGCAGTGATCGGACAGGGACACCCCTCCACTTT.

This chain connects TRBV7-2 to TRBJ2-1; D is uncertain. The CDR3 loop spans 12 amino acids. Trimming shortened V by 6 bases and J by 7 bases, and 10 bases separated the two germline ends. Germline V gene data show CDR1 as SGHTA and CDR2 as FQGNSA. The CDR3: CASSPTTNEQFF. The DNA for the CDR3 is TGTGCCAGCAGTCCCACTACAAATGAGCAGTTCTTC.

The CDR3 region has the DNA TGTGCCAGCAGTTACTCGGACGGACAAGCTTTCTTT. It translates to CASSYSDGQAFF. This rearrangement joins TRBV6-5 to TRBJ1-1; D call uncertain. Germline V gene data show CDR1 as MNHEY and CDR2 as SVGAGI. The CDR3 extends over 12 amino acids. Between the trimmed V and J ends, which lost 0 bases and 9 bases, there was a span of 8 bases.

This clone occurred once. Other nucleotide sequences in the sample specify the same CDR3. V gene TRBV7-9 combines with J gene TRBJ1-6; no definite D call. Germline CDR1 is SEHNR and CDR2 is FQNEAQ (reference sequence). The V gene lost 1 base and the J gene lost 6 bases, with 4 bases spanning the gap. The CDR3 totals 13 residues. CDR3 amino acids: CASSLESNSPLHF. CDR3 in DNA: TGTGCCAGCAGCTTAGAGTCTAATTCACCCCTCCACTTT.